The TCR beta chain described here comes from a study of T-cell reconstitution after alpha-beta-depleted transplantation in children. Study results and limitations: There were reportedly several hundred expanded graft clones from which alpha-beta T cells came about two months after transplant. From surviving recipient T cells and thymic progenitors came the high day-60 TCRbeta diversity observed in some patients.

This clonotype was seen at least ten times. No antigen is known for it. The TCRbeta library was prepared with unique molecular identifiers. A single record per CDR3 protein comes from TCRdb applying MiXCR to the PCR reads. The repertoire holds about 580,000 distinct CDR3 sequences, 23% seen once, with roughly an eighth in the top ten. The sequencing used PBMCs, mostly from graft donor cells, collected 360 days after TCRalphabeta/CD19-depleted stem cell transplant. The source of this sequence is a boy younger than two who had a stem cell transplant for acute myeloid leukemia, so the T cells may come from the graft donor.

The CDR3 DNA sequence: TGCAGTGCTAGCCTGCTGCCAGGCCAGGAGCAGTACTTC. Translated: CSASLLPGQEQYF. The chain links TRBV20-1 to TRBJ2-7; D uncertain. CDR1 DFQATT and CDR2 SNEGSKA come from the germline V gene (reference sequence). Trimming pared 3 bases from V and 7 bases from J, leaving 16 bases between. This CDR3 region has 13 residues.